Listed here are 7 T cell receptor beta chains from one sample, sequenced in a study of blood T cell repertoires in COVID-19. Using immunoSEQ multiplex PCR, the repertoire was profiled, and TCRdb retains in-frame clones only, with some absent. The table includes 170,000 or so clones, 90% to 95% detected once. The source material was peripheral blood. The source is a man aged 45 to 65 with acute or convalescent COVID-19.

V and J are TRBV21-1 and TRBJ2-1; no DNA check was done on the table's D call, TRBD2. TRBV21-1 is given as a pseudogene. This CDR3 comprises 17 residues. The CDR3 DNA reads TGTGCCAGCAGCAAAGCCCGCGGGGGGGCCTACTACAATGAGCAGTTCTTC. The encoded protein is CASSKARGGAYYNEQFF.

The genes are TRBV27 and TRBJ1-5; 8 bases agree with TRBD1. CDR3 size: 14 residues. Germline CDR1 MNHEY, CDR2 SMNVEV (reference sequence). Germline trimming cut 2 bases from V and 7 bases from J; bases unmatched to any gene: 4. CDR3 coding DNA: TGTGCCAGCAGTTTAAGACAGGGGAGGCAGCCCCAGCATTTT. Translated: CASSLRQGRQPQHF.

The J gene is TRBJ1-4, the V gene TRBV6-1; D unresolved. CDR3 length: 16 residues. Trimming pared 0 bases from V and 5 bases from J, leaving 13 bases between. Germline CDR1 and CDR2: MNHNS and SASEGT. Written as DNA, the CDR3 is TGTGCCAGCAGTGAAGCGGGCACCAGAAGAAATGAAAAACTGTTTTTT. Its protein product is CASSEAGTRRNEKLFF.

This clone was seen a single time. The CDR3 sequence: CASRLFTEEGNTIYF. DNA for the CDR3: TGTGCCAGCAGGCTTTTCACGGAGGAGGGAAACACCATATATTTT. The chain is built from TRBV7-9 and TRBJ1-3; no definite D call. CDR1 and CDR2 from the germline V gene are SEHNR and FQNEAQ (reference sequence). The CDR3 is 15 residues long. Between the trimmed V and J ends, which lost 6 bases and 4 bases, there was a span of 16 bases.

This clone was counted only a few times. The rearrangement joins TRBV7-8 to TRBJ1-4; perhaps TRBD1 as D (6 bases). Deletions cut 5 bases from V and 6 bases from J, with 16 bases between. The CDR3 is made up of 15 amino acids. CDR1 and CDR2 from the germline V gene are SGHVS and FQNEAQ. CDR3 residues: CASSPDDRPYEKLFF. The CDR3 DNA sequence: TGTGCCAGCAGCCCCGATGACAGGCCGTATGAAAAACTGTTTTTT.

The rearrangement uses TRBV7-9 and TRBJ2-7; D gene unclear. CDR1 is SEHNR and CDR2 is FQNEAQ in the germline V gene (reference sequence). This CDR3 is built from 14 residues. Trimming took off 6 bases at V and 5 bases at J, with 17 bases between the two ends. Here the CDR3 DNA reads TGTGCCAGCAGTTTACTCGACGCCCAGGACGAGCAGTACGTC. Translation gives CASSLLDAQDEQYV.

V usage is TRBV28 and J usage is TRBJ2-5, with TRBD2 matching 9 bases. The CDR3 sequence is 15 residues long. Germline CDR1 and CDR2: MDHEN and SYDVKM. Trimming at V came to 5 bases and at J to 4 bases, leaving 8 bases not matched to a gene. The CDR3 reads CASSNPGLASETQYF. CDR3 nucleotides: TGTGCCAGCAGTAACCCGGGACTAGCCTCAGAGACCCAGTACTTC.